The 30 T cell receptor beta chains below all came from one sample that was sequenced in a study of T cells in Graves' hyperthyroidism and ophthalmopathy (dated by TCRdb to 2018 to 2020). Receptors were amplified or captured by multiplex PCR. Sequencing was performed on an Illumina HiSeq 2000. TCR beta CDR3 regions were amplified from RNA transcripts. The TCR CDR3 was subjected to a first round of RT-PCR using the HTBI primer set and the Qiagen OneStep RT-PCR kit. TCRdb reanalyzed the raw reads on its own, using fastp at Q25 for trimming and MiXCR for clone calling, and kept in-frame beta chains. Here each entry gathers all rows of one CDR3 protein and keeps the most common genes and DNA. A total of hundreds of thousands of distinct CDR3 sequences appear in this sample, roughly 15% of them only once. Approximately 12% of the sample rests with the top ten. Sequencing input: blood. Receptor source: a woman in her forties or fifties with Graves' ophthalmopathy.

This clonotype was detected many times. This chain links TRBV7-9 with TRBJ2-5, with a weak D call TRBD2 (6 bases). This CDR3 is built from 13 residues. The V end lost 3 bases, the J end lost 4 bases, and 9 bases lay between the germline ends. CDR1 and CDR2 (germline): SEHNR, FQNEAQ (reference sequence). The CDR3 nucleotides read TGTGCCAGCAGCTTTTCTAGCGTAGAGACCCAGTACTTC. Translated: CASSFSSVETQYF.

This clonotype showed up just a few times. The chain combines TRBV18 with TRBJ2-5; D is unresolved. Germline CDR1 and CDR2: KGHSH and LQKENI. The V end was cut by 6 bases, the J end by 7 bases, with 9 bases between. The CDR3 has 11 amino acids. This chain's CDR3 is CASSPTGTQYF. The CDR3 DNA is TGTGCCAGCTCCCCAACCGGGACCCAGTACTTC.

This clonotype was recorded many times. The V gene is TRBV5-1, the J gene TRBJ2-7; possibly TRBD2 for D (5 bases). Germline V lookup: CDR1 SGHRS, CDR2 YFSETQ. The CDR3 is made up of 15 amino acids. Trimming pared 4 bases from V and 2 bases from J, leaving 16 bases between. The CDR3 coding sequence is TGCGCCAGCAGCAGAAGCGGTGACATCACCTACGAGCAGTACTTC. It encodes CASSRSGDITYEQYF. The full variable domain, in which reference TRBV5-1 and TRBJ2-7 provide the parts outside the CDR3, is KAGVTQTPRYLIKTRGQQVTLSCSPISGHRSVSWYQQTPGQGLQFLFEYFSETQRNKGNFPGRFSGRQFSNSRSEMNVSTLELGDSALYLCASSRSGDITYEQYFGPGTRLTVT.

The sample holds many counts of this clonotype. The rearrangement joins TRBV2 to TRBJ1-1; 12 bases are shared with TRBD1. This CDR3 contains 20 residues. Germline trimming cut 6 bases from V and 0 bases from J; bases unmatched to any gene: 17. Germline V CDR1 and CDR2: SNHLY, FYNNEI. Here the CDR3 DNA reads TGTGCCAGCAGGGCATCCCGGGACAGGGGGCCTTTGTTTATGAACACTGAAGCTTTCTTT. As protein: CASRASRDRGPLFMNTEAFF.

This chain links TRBV28 with TRBJ1-3; D unresolved. CDR1 is MDHEN, CDR2 SYDVKM, per germline. The CDR3 sequence is 14 residues long. Trimming took 8 bases from V and 1 from J, leaving 12 bases between them. The DNA for the CDR3 is TGTGCCAGCTCACTCAAGCCTTCTGGAAACACCATATATTTT. This translates into CASSLKPSGNTIYF.

The chain joins TRBV25-1 to TRBJ2-7, with TRBD2 matching 13 bases. V lost 1 base and J lost 6; bases outside the gene matches: 6. Germline V CDR1 and CDR2: MGHDK, SYGVNS. This CDR3 has 16 amino acids. This CDR3 reads CASSESPGLAGAEQYF. CDR3 in DNA: TGTGCCAGCAGTGAATCACCCGGACTAGCGGGAGCCGAGCAGTACTTC.

At least ten counts were recorded for this clonotype. The genes are TRBV20-1 and TRBJ2-7; 10 positions agree with TRBD1. The CDR3 sequence is 14 residues long. Germline V lookup: CDR1 DFQATT, CDR2 SNEGSKA (reference sequence). V shed 3 bases, J shed 3 bases, and the junction held 5 bases outside the gene matches. CDR3 protein: CSARDGTGVYEQYF. The CDR3 nucleotides read TGCAGTGCTAGGGACGGGACAGGGGTCTACGAGCAGTACTTC.

This clonotype was picked up one time. The chain recombines TRBV28 with TRBJ1-4, with 8 bases identical to TRBD1. Germline CDR1 and CDR2: MDHEN and SYDVKM. The trim removed 6 bases at V and 7 bases at J, leaving 16 bases unmatched. The CDR3 is 17 residues long. CDR3 region: CASSEGQGILRPEKLFF. CDR3 in DNA: TGTGCCAGCAGCGAAGGACAGGGCATTTTAAGGCCTGAAAAACTGTTTTTT.

In its sample, this clonotype was seen many times. This chain connects TRBV7-2 to TRBJ2-1; TRBD2 matches 8 bases. This CDR3 contains 16 residues. J lost 8 bases, V lost 5 bases, and 14 bases had no gene match. The germline V gene encodes CDR1 SGHTA and CDR2 FQGNSA. This chain's CDR3 is CASSPRSGGPVDEQFF. DNA for the CDR3: TGTGCCAGCAGCCCACGCTCGGGAGGGCCGGTGGATGAGCAGTTCTTC.

This clonotype was observed at least ten times. The V and J genes are TRBV5-4 and TRBJ2-1; 7 positions match TRBD2. The CDR3 is made up of 14 amino acids. V was pared by 0 bases and J by 5 bases, with 2 bases of the junction left unmatched. Germline V gene sequence: CDR1 SGHNT, CDR2 YYREEE (reference sequence). For the CDR3, the DNA is TGTGCCAGCAGCTTGGATGGGAGGGACAATGAGCAGTTCTTC. Translating gives CASSLDGRDNEQFF.

The rearrangement joins TRBV9 to TRBJ2-1, with TRBD2 as a possible D gene (6 bases). Trimming stripped 0 bases from V and 1 base from J, with 8 bases between. Per the germline V gene, CDR1 is SGDLS and CDR2 is YYNGEE. The CDR3 runs to 15 residues. CDR3 region: CASSVATSSYNEQFF. CDR3 bases: TGTGCCAGCAGCGTAGCGACTAGTTCCTACAATGAGCAGTTCTTC.

The table lists this clonotype with many counts. The chain is built from TRBV5-1 and TRBJ2-2; 9 positions match TRBD2. CDR3 length: 15 amino acids. CDR1 and CDR2 (germline): SGHRS, YFSETQ. After removal of 0 bases from V and 6 bases from J, the junction contained 3 bases not matched to a gene. This CDR3 reads CASSLAVAGAGELFF. CDR3 DNA: TGCGCCAGCAGCTTGGCGGTAGCGGGAGCCGGGGAGCTGTTTTTT.

This clonotype appeared many times. The chain employs TRBV27 and TRBJ1-2; no clear D. The CDR3 is 16 residues long. Trimming left V 2 bases short and J 0 bases short, with 13 bases between. In germline, CDR1 is MNHEY, CDR2 SMNVEV (reference sequence). CDR3 region: CASSLTGWEANYGYTF. CDR3 coding DNA: TGTGCCAGCAGTTTAACGGGGTGGGAGGCTAACTATGGCTACACCTTC.

This clonotype was observed a few times. V is TRBV20-1 and J is TRBJ1-5, with D possibly matching TRBD1 (5 bases). Trimming removed 4 bases at V and 7 bases at J, with 14 bases between. The CDR3 loop spans 13 amino acids. The germline gives CDR1 DFQATT, CDR2 SNEGSKA (reference sequence). CDR3 in amino acids: CSATQGVKQPQHF. The CDR3 DNA follows: TGCAGTGCTACCCAGGGCGTTAAGCAGCCCCAGCATTTT.

In its sample, this clonotype was seen a few times. The V call is TRBV7-9, the J call TRBJ2-7; 8 bases are a match to TRBD1. J gave up 2 bases and V 5 bases, and 2 bases lay outside the gene matches. The CDR3 runs to 13 residues. In germline, CDR1 is SEHNR, CDR2 FQNEAQ (reference sequence). CDR3 amino acids: CASSIQGAYEQYF. In DNA form, the CDR3 reads TGTGCCAGCAGCATACAGGGGGCCTACGAGCAGTACTTC. The full variable domain, in which reference TRBV7-9 and TRBJ2-7 provide the parts outside the CDR3, is DTGVSQNPRHKITKRGQNVTFRCDPISEHNRLYWYRQTLGQGPEFLTYFQNEAQLEKSRLLSDRFSAERPKGSFSTLEIQRTEQGDSAMYLCASSIQGAYEQYFGPGTRLTVT.

This chain links TRBV6-1 with TRBJ2-1; 12 bases are a match to TRBD2. CDR3 size: 13 residues. Trimming cost V 6 bases and J 9 bases; bases outside gene matches: 3. Germline CDR1 and CDR2: MNHNS and SASEGT. CDR3 loop: CASRTSGSFEQFF. The CDR3 bases are TGTGCCAGCAGGACTAGCGGGAGTTTTGAGCAGTTCTTC.

This clonotype has at least ten counts. The rearrangement links TRBV30 to TRBJ2-1; TRBD2 is a possible D gene (5 bases). This CDR3 comprises 14 residues. Germline V lookup: CDR1 GTSNPN, CDR2 SVGIG (reference sequence). The germline V and J ends were trimmed by 7 bases and 8 bases, with 21 bases remaining between them. CDR3 loop: CAYTRRNLRDEQFF. The CDR3 DNA reads TGTGCCTACACCCGGAGGAACCTACGGGATGAGCAGTTCTTC. Complete variable domain (other parts from reference TRBV30 and TRBJ2-1): SQTIHQWPATLVQPVGSPLSLECTVEGTSNPNLYWYRQAAGRGLQLLFYSVGIGQISSEVPQNLSASRPQDRQFILSSKKLLLSDSGFYLCAYTRRNLRDEQFFGPGTRLTVL.

The chain uses TRBV27 and TRBJ1-1; 7 nucleotides line up with TRBD1. With V trimmed by 0 bases and J by 3 bases, 7 bases remained unmatched. Germline CDR1 is MNHEY and CDR2 is SMNVEV (reference sequence). The CDR3 sequence is 16 residues long. In DNA, the CDR3 is TGTGCCAGCAGTTTATCAGGGGGCTCGAGTTACACTGAAGCTTTCTTT. Its translation: CASSLSGGSSYTEAFF.

The table lists this clonotype with many counts. V and J are TRBV2 and TRBJ2-1, with 8 bases lining up with TRBD1. Germline V lookup: CDR1 SNHLY, CDR2 FYNNEI. V dropped 7 bases and J dropped 12; count of bases not matched to a gene: 2. This CDR3 spans 10 amino acids. This CDR3 is CASTGTGQFF. In DNA form, the CDR3 reads TGTGCCAGCACCGGGACAGGGCAGTTCTTC.

This clonotype came up many times. The chain recombines TRBV6-1 with TRBJ2-7, with 11 nucleotides matching TRBD2. This CDR3 comprises 17 residues. Unmatched junction bases numbered 9, after V lost 3 bases and J lost 2 bases. Germline V gives CDR1 MNHNS, CDR2 SASEGT. The CDR3 DNA reads as TGTGCCAGCAGTGATACTCTAGCGGGAGGAGTAACCTACGAGCAGTACTTC. It codes for CASSDTLAGGVTYEQYF.

The sample holds a few counts of this clonotype. The V and J genes are TRBV6-5 and TRBJ1-4; D may be TRBD1 (5 bases). The CDR3 sequence is 14 residues long. Trimming pared 0 bases from V and 10 bases from J, leaving 12 bases between. Germline CDR1 MNHEY, CDR2 SVGAGI. CDR3 coding DNA: TGTGCCAGCAGTTACTCCAGGGACTTTGGAAAACTGTTTTTT. Translating it yields CASSYSRDFGKLFF.

This clonotype appeared many times. The chain is built from TRBV28 and TRBJ1-3; possibly TRBD1 for D (6 bases). This CDR3 comprises 16 residues. Trimming removed 4 bases from V and 4 bases from J, with 17 bases in between. CDR1 is MDHEN, CDR2 SYDVKM, per germline. CDR3 sequence reads: CASSSSGADAGNTIYF. The CDR3 bases are TGTGCCAGCAGTTCCTCAGGGGCCGACGCCGGAAACACCATATATTTT.

At least ten counts were recorded for this clonotype. The chain couples TRBV5-1 to TRBJ2-2; D is uncertain. Looked up from germline, CDR1 is SGHRS and CDR2 is YFSETQ. The V gene lost 0 bases and the J gene lost 6 bases, with 6 bases spanning the gap. CDR3 length: 13 residues. CDR3 sequence reads: CASSLGASGELFF. For the CDR3, the DNA is TGCGCCAGCAGCTTGGGTGCATCCGGGGAGCTGTTTTTT.

This clonotype appeared many times. The gene calls are TRBV28 and TRBJ1-2; weak D call: TRBD1 (5 bases). The CDR3 length is 15 residues. Germline V gene data show CDR1 as MDHEN and CDR2 as SYDVKM. V lost 8 bases and J 8 bases, leaving 24 bases between the germline ends. In nucleotides, the CDR3 is TGTGCCAGCCTCCTGGCCGGGACGGGCTATTCAGGCTACACCTTC. It encodes CASLLAGTGYSGYTF.

The chain recombines TRBV6-5 with TRBJ2-1; TRBD2 agrees at 15 bases. There are 16 residues in the CDR3. Unmatched junction bases numbered 3, after V lost 2 bases and J lost 7 bases. CDR1 is MNHEY and CDR2 is SVGAGI in the germline V gene. The CDR3 DNA sequence: TGTGCCAGCAGTTACCACGGGACTAGCGGGAGGAATGAGCAGTTCTTC. As protein: CASSYHGTSGRNEQFF.

This clonotype has ten or more counts. This sequence joins TRBV20-1 and TRBJ1-1, with 7 bases aligning to TRBD1. Looked up from germline, CDR1 is DFQATT and CDR2 is SNEGSKA (reference sequence). Trimming cost V 0 bases and J 7 bases; bases outside gene matches: 8. The CDR3 runs to 14 residues. The CDR3 DNA reads TGCAGTGCTAGAGATGTCAGGGGGATGAGTGAAGCTTTCTTT. It specifies CSARDVRGMSEAFF.

The gene calls are TRBV13 and TRBJ2-5; maybe TRBD1 (6 bases). The ends were cut back, 5 bases at V and 5 bases at J, with 15 bases in the middle. The CDR3 runs to 14 residues. Germline V CDR1 and CDR2: PRHDT, FYEKMQ (reference sequence). The CDR3 nucleotides are TGTGCCAGCAGCCCCGGGACCAGGGGCGAGACCCAGTACTTC. Protein: CASSPGTRGETQYF.

The J gene is TRBJ2-4, the V gene TRBV7-2; 9 bases match TRBD1. V was clipped by 5 bases and J by 6 bases; unmatched bases: 8. The germline CDR1 and CDR2 sequences are SGHTA and FQGNSA. The CDR3 extends over 15 amino acids. The CDR3 loop is CASSSRDREANIQYF. CDR3 DNA sequence: TGTGCCAGCAGCAGCCGGGACAGGGAGGCAAACATTCAGTACTTC.

Points on this clonotype: The junction differs from germline at one of its ends, possibly a read error. The CDR3 reads CTSSSGQGVVGANVLTF. CDR3 bases: TGTACCAGCAGTTCGGGACAGGGGGTCGTTGGGGCCAACGTCCTGACTTTC. V usage is TRBV27 and J usage is TRBJ2-6, with 11 bases aligning to TRBD1. This CDR3 contains 17 residues. Germline CDR1 MNHEY, CDR2 SMNVEV (reference sequence).

In its sample, this clonotype was seen many times. The chain joins TRBV2 to TRBJ2-7; 7 bases agree with TRBD1. Germline CDR1 reads SNHLY; CDR2 reads FYNNEI. J lost 2 bases, V lost 7 bases, and 11 bases had no gene match. CDR3 size: 15 residues. The CDR3 loop is CASTFDLGQPYEQYF. For the CDR3, the DNA is TGTGCCAGCACTTTCGACTTGGGACAGCCCTACGAGCAGTACTTC.